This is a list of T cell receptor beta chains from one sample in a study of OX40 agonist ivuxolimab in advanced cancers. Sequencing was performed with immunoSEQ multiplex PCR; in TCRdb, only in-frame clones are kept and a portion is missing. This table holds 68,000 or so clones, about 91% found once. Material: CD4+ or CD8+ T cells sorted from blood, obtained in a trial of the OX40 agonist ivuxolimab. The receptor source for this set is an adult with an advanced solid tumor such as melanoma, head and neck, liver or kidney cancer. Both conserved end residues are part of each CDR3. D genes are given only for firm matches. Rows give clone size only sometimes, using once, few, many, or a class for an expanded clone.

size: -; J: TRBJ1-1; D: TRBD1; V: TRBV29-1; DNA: TGCAGCGTAGGGGACAGCACTGAAGCTTTCTTT; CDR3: CSVGDSTEAFF
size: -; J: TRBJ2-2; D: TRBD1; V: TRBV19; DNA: TGTGCCACCCGCGCCGGGACAGACGACACCGGGGAGCTGTTTTTT; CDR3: CATRAGTDDTGELFF
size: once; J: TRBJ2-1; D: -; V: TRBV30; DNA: TGTGCCTGGAGTAAAACCTACAATGAGCAGTTCTTC; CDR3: CAWSKTYNEQFF
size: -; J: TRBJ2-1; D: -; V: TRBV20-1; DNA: TGCAGTGCTAACCGATACAATGAGCAGTTCTTC; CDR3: CSANRYNEQFF
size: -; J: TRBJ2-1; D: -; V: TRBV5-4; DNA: TGTGCCAGCAGCGTGGACCACAATGAGCAGTTCTTC; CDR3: CASSVDHNEQFF
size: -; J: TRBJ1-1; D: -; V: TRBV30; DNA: TGTGCCTGGAGTAGGGACACCTCGAACACTGAAGCTTTCTTT; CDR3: CAWSRDTSNTEAFF
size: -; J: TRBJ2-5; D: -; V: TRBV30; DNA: TGTGCCTGGAGCATAAAGGAGACCCAGTACTTC; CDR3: CAWSIKETQYF
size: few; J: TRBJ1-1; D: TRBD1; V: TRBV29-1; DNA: TGCAGCACCGCGACAGGGATTAACGCTGAAGCTTTCTTT; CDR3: CSTATGINAEAFF
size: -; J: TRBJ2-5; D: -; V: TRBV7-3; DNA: TGTGCCAGCAGCCCCGGACTTCAAGAGACCCAGTACTTC; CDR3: CASSPGLQETQYF
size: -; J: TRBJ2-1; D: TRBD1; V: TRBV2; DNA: TGTGCCAGCAGCACCGACCACAGGGGCGAGCAGTTCTTC; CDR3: CASSTDHRGEQFF
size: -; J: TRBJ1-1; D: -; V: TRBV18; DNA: TGTGCCAGCTCCCAAAACGGGGTTACTGAAGCTTTCTTT; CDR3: CASSQNGVTEAFF
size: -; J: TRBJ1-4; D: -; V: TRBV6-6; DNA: TGTGCCAGCAGTGAGTCTGGGGCGAATGAAAAACTGTTTTTT; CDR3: CASSESGANEKLFF
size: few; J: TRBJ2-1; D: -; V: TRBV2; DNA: TGTGCCAGCAGTGAGCAGGGGTTCAATGAGCAGTTCTTC; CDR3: CASSEQGFNEQFF
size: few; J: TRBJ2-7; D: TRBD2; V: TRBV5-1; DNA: TGCGCCAGCGACACCGGGACTAGCGGGAGAAGTGGGAGATTCGAGCAGTACTTC; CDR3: CASDTGTSGRSGRFEQYF
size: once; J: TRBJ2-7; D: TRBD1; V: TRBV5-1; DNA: TGCGCCAGCAGCGTTCGACAGGGGAAGGCCTCCTACGAGCAGTACTTC; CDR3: CASSVRQGKASYEQYF
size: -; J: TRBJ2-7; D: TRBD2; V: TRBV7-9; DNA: TGTGCCAGCAGCCCCGGACTAGCGGGCGAGCAGTACTTC; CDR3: CASSPGLAGEQYF
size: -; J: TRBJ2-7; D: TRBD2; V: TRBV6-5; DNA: TGTGCCAGCAGTTACCGCGGGAGGGCCGGGTACGAGCAGTACTTC; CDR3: CASSYRGRAGYEQYF
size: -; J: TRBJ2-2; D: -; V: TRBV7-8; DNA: TGTGCCAGCAGCTTAGAGAACACCGGGGAGCTGTTTTTT; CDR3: CASSLENTGELFF
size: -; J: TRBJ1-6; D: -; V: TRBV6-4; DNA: TGTGCCAGCAGTGACTCCACAGGGAACAATTCACCCCTCCACTTT; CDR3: CASSDSTGNNSPLHF
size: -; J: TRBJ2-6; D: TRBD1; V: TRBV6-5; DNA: TGTGCCAGCAGTCCTACAGGGGCTGGGGCCAACGTCCTGACTTTC; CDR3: CASSPTGAGANVLTF
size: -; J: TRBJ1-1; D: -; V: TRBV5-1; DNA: TGCGCCAGCAGCGCATTGACAACGAACACTGAAGCTTTCTTT; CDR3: CASSALTTNTEAFF
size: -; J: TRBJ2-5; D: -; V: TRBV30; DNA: TGTGCCTGGGGACCTACCGGTGGTACCCAGTACTTC; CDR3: CAWGPTGGTQYF
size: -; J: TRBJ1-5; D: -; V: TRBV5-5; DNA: TGTGCCAGCAGCTTTTTGGAATCGGGCCAGCCCCAGCATTTT; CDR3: CASSFLESGQPQHF
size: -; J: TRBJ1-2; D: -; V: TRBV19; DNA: TGTGCCAGTAGTATAGAGGGGGCGCATGGCTACACCTTC; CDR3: CASSIEGAHGYTF
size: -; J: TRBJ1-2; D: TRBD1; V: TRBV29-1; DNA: TGCAGCGTTGAAGATTACGGGACAGGGGGCAACTATGGCTACACCTTC; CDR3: CSVEDYGTGGNYGYTF
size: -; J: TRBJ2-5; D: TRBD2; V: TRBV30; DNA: TGTGCCTGGAGCCCTCTAGCGGGGGGGCCAAGGCTTCGGGAGACCCAGTACTTC; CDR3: CAWSPLAGGPRLRETQYF
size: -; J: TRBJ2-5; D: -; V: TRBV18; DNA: TGTGCCAGCTCACCACCCATGTACCAAGAGACCCAGTACTTC; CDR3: CASSPPMYQETQYF
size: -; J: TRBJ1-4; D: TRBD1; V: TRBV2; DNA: TGTGCCAGCAATCGGCAGGGGGCTGAAAAACTGTTTTTT; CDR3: CASNRQGAEKLFF
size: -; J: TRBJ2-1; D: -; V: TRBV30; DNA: TGTGCCTGGAGAGAGAGCGGCGTATACAATGAGCAGTTCTTC; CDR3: CAWRESGVYNEQFF
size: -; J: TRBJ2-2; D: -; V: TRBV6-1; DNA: TGTGCCAGCAGTGAAGGAACATTCACCGGGGAGCTGTTTTTT; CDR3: CASSEGTFTGELFF
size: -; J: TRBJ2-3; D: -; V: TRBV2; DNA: TGTGCCAGCAAATTGGGGGAGGGCACAGATACGCAGTATTTT; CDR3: CASKLGEGTDTQYF
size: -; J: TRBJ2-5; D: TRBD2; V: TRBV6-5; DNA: TGTGCCAGCAGTTTCTCCGGAGCGGGAGTAGAGACCCAGTACTTC; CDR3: CASSFSGAGVETQYF
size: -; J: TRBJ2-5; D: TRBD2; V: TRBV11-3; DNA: TGTGCCAGCACGAGCGGGATCTACCAAGAGACCCAGTACTTC; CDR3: CASTSGIYQETQYF
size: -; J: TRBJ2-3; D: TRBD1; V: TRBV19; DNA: TGTGCCAGTAGTGCCCTGACAGGGGCGATCACAGATACGCAGTATTTT; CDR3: CASSALTGAITDTQYF
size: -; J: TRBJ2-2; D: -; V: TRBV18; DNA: TGTGCCAGCTCGCCTGGTGGCGGCACCGGGGAGCTGTTTTTT; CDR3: CASSPGGGTGELFF
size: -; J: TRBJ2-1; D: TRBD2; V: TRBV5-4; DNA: TGTGCCAGCAGCTTGGAGTCCCCGGGGGGGATAAATGAGCAGTTCTTC; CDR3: CASSLESPGGINEQFF
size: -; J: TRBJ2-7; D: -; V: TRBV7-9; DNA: TGTGCCAGCAGCTTAGGAGTATCCTACGAGCAGTACTTC; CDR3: CASSLGVSYEQYF
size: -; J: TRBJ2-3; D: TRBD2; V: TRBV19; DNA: TGTGCCAGTAGTGAGACTAGCGGGGCCTCGGATACGCAGTATTTT; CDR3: CASSETSGASDTQYF
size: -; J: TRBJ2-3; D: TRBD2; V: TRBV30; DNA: TGTGCCTGGAGTGTACTAGCGGGAGGTACAGATACGCAGTATTTT; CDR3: CAWSVLAGGTDTQYF
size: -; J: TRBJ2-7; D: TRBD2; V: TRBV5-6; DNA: TGTGCCAGCAGCGAAACTAGCGGTACCTCCTACGAGCAGTACTTC; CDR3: CASSETSGTSYEQYF